These 30 T cell receptor beta chains came from one sample sequenced in a study of T cell responses to AZD1222 COVID-19 vaccine. Here immunoSEQ multiplex PCR was the method, and the copy in TCRdb shows in-frame clones only, minus some. The sample holds 150,000 or so clones, 80% to 95% seen once. Material: peripheral blood, obtained on day 0 of AZD1222 vaccination. The receptors were gathered from an adult in good health.

The chain couples TRBV15 to TRBJ2-2; D call uncertain. Germline values: CDR1 LNHNV, CDR2 YYDKDF (reference sequence). The V gene lost 4 bases and the J gene lost 0 bases, with 9 bases spanning the gap. The CDR3 consists of 15 residues. The CDR3 region has the DNA TGTGCCACCAGCACCTATACCACGAACACCGGGGAGCTGTTTTTT. This codes for CATSTYTTNTGELFF. Based on the CDR3 plus reference TRBV15 and TRBJ2-2, the full variable domain is DAMVIQNPRYQVTQFGKPVTLSCSQTLNHNVMYWYQQKSSQAPKLLFHYYDKDFNNEADTPDNFQSRRPNTSFCFLDIRSPGLGDTAMYLCATSTYTTNTGELFFGEGSRLTVL.

V is TRBV10-2 and J is TRBJ2-7, with TRBD1 identical over 7 bases. J gave up 3 bases and V 4 bases, and 3 bases lay outside the gene matches. The germline V gene has CDR1 WSHSY and CDR2 SAAADI. The CDR3 sequence is 13 residues long. The CDR3 loop is CASSAGTVYEQYF. The CDR3 coding sequence is TGCGCCAGCAGTGCCGGGACAGTCTACGAGCAGTACTTC.

The chain carries TRBV20-1 and TRBJ2-1; D gene uncertain. Between the trimmed V and J ends, which lost 6 bases and 2 bases, there was a span of 2 bases. CDR1 is DFQATT, CDR2 SNEGSKA, per germline (reference sequence). The CDR3 extends over 10 amino acids. The CDR3 nucleotides read TGCAGTGCCACCTACAATGAGCAGTTCTTC. It specifies CSATYNEQFF.

The J gene is TRBJ2-7, the V gene TRBV28; 8 bases agree with TRBD1. Trimming removed 2 bases from V and 1 base from J; junction bases left unmatched: 7. The V gene's germline CDR1 is MDHEN and CDR2 SYDVKM. The CDR3 has 16 residues. The CDR3 protein is CASSLPWTGSSYEQYF. The DNA of the CDR3 is TGTGCCAGCAGTTTACCCTGGACAGGGAGTTCCTACGAGCAGTACTTC.

This clone was seen only a few times. The chain recombines TRBV29-1 with TRBJ2-2; 7 bases line up with TRBD2. The trim removed 8 bases at V and 6 bases at J, leaving 6 bases unmatched. The CDR3 spans 12 residues. CDR1 SQVTM and CDR2 ANQGSEA come from the germline V gene. The CDR3 region has the DNA TGCAGCTCCGGCGGGAGTGCCGGGGAGCTGTTTTTT. Translation: CSSGGSAGELFF.

J is TRBJ1-4 and V is TRBV5-1; no reliable D call. CDR1 is SGHRS, CDR2 YFSETQ, per germline. V gave up 0 bases and J gave up 0 bases, with 12 bases separating them. CDR3 length: 17 amino acids. In nucleotides, the CDR3 is TGCGCCAGCAGCTTGGCGCCGCCCGATGCAACTAATGAAAAACTGTTTTTT. This translates into CASSLAPPDATNEKLFF.

This clone was seen just once. The rearrangement joins TRBV5-1 to TRBJ2-1, with D hard to call. This CDR3 has 13 residues. V lost 6 bases, J lost 9 bases, and 16 bases lay in between. Germline V gene sequence: CDR1 SGHRS, CDR2 YFSETQ. This chain's CDR3 is CASMIPGTVEQFF. The CDR3 coding sequence is TGCGCCAGCATGATCCCAGGTACCGTTGAGCAGTTCTTC.

The chain joins TRBV11-3 to TRBJ2-1; no clear D gene. The CDR3 loop spans 11 amino acids. Germline CDR1 reads SGHNT; CDR2 reads YENEEA. V was cut by 2 bases and J by 9 bases, with 5 bases left in between. The CDR3 is CASSLNSEQFF. CDR3 nucleotide sequence: TGTGCCAGCAGCTTAAACAGTGAGCAGTTCTTC. Complete variable domain (other parts from reference TRBV11-3 and TRBJ2-1): EAGVVQSPRYKIIEKKQPVAFWCNPISGHNTLYWYLQNLGQGPELLIRYENEEAVDDSQLPKDRFSAERLKGVDSTLKIQPAELGDSAVYLCASSLNSEQFFGPGTRLTVL.

The chain uses TRBV28 and TRBJ2-6; tentative D call: TRBD2 (5 bases). CDR1 is MDHEN and CDR2 is SYDVKM in the germline V gene. The CDR3 contains 16 residues. V was clipped by 5 bases and J by 3 bases, with 14 bases between them. DNA for the CDR3: TGTGCCAGCAGTCCTATCGGCGGGCGTGGGGCCAACGTCCTGACTTTC. This sequence encodes CASSPIGGRGANVLTF.

The chain recombines TRBV5-4 with TRBJ2-3; TRBD1 agrees at 12 bases. The ends lost 4 bases at V and 5 bases at J; junction bases unmatched: 8. This CDR3 region has 16 residues. Germline lookup yields CDR1 SGHNT and CDR2 YYREEE (reference sequence). CDR3 amino acids: CASSVAWDRGQDTQYF. CDR3 in DNA: TGTGCCAGCAGCGTAGCTTGGGACAGGGGGCAAGATACGCAGTATTTT.

The V and J genes are TRBV19 and TRBJ1-2; D not certain. Per germline, CDR1 LNHDA and CDR2 SQIVND (reference sequence). This CDR3 spans 12 amino acids. V was clipped by 5 bases and J by 7 bases, with 11 bases between them. The chain's CDR3 is CASSLTALGYTF. The CDR3, as DNA: TGTGCCAGTAGTCTCACAGCGCTTGGCTACACCTTC.

V and J are TRBV18 and TRBJ1-2; TRBD1 matches 9 bases. V shed 0 bases and J 4 bases; nucleotides not matched to a gene: 9. CDR1 and CDR2 from the germline V gene are KGHSH and LQKENI. The length of the CDR3 is 17 residues. CDR3 residues: CASSPPGQGNRGYGYTF. CDR3 sequence (DNA): TGTGCCAGCTCACCACCGGGACAGGGAAATCGGGGCTATGGCTACACCTTC.

The J gene is TRBJ1-5, the V gene TRBV20-1; D might be TRBD1 (6 bases). There are 14 residues in the CDR3. CDR1 is DFQATT and CDR2 is SNEGSKA in the germline V gene (reference sequence). V shed 3 bases and J shed 7 bases, with 16 bases lying between them. Here the CDR3 reads CSASSQGMGQPQHF. In nucleotides, the CDR3 is TGCAGTGCTAGTAGTCAGGGGATGGGACAGCCCCAGCATTTT.

The chain is built from TRBV18 and TRBJ2-2; 10 bases match TRBD1. Per germline, CDR1 KGHSH and CDR2 LQKENI. With 5 bases clipped from V and 6 bases from J, the junction kept 9 bases outside the gene matches. The CDR3 covers 16 residues. The CDR3 DNA sequence: TGTGCCAGCTCATTGCGGACAGGGGGAGTCCCCGGGGAGCTGTTTTTT. Residues: CASSLRTGGVPGELFF.

V gene TRBV4-1 combines with J gene TRBJ2-5; D might be TRBD1 (6 bases). V dropped 0 bases and J dropped 7 bases, with 15 bases sitting between them. Germline-derived CDR1 and CDR2 are MGHRA and YSYEKL. CDR3 length equals 15 residues. The chain's CDR3 is CASSQDQGISVTQYF. The CDR3 bases are TGCGCCAGCAGCCAAGACCAGGGGATCAGTGTGACCCAGTACTTC.

The chain recombines TRBV2 with TRBJ2-1; 8 positions agree with TRBD1. Germline loops: CDR1 SNHLY, CDR2 FYNNEI. V lost 2 bases, J lost 7 bases, and 4 bases stayed unmatched. The length of the CDR3 is 14 residues. The CDR3 bases are TGTGCCAGCAGTGAACAGGGGGCGTTGAATGAGCAGTTCTTC. Its protein is CASSEQGALNEQFF. Drawing the rest from reference TRBV2 and TRBJ2-1, the complete variable domain is EPEVTQTPSHQVTQMGQEVILRCVPISNHLYFYWYRQILGQKVEFLVSFYNNEISEKSEIFDDQFSVERPDGSNFTLKIRSTKLEDSAMYFCASSEQGALNEQFFGPGTRLTVL.

The chain has TRBV3-1 (or the pseudogene TRBV3-2) and TRBJ2-1; D not resolved. CDR1 and CDR2 from the germline V gene are LGHDT and YNNKEL (reference sequence). Trimming left V 2 bases short and J 6 bases short, with 11 bases between. This CDR3 region has 14 residues. CDR3 residues: CASSQMASANEQFF. The DNA for the CDR3 is TGTGCCAGCAGCCAAATGGCCTCGGCCAATGAGCAGTTCTTC.

The chain carries TRBV6-1 and TRBJ2-7; D is undetermined. Germline V gene lookup returns CDR1 MNHNS and CDR2 SASEGT. CDR3 length: 14 residues. Between the trimmed V and J ends, which lost 4 bases and 2 bases, there was a span of 12 bases. The CDR3 DNA is TGTGCCAGCAGTGTAGCTAGGACCCCCTACGAGCAGTACTTC. It specifies CASSVARTPYEQYF.

The chain is built from TRBV5-1 and TRBJ2-2, with TRBD2 identical over 8 bases. The length of the CDR3 is 16 residues. CDR1 and CDR2 (germline): SGHRS, YFSETQ. V lost 4 bases to trimming and J lost 4 bases; unmatched junction nucleotides: 9. CDR3 in DNA: TGCGCCAGCAGCACAGTTCCCGGGACTAGCACCGGGGAGCTGTTTTTT. Translating it yields CASSTVPGTSTGELFF.

The gene calls are TRBV6-5 and TRBJ1-2, with D perhaps TRBD1 (6 bases). The CDR3 totals 14 residues. Germline values: CDR1 MNHEY, CDR2 SVGAGI. Trimming took 0 bases from V and 6 from J, leaving 11 bases between them. Here the CDR3 DNA reads TGTGCCAGCAGTTACTCGGCGGGGGCCGATGGCTACACCTTC. This translates into CASSYSAGADGYTF.

The rearrangement uses TRBV27 and TRBJ2-3; D ambiguous. The V gene lost 3 bases and the J gene lost 0 bases, with 7 bases spanning the gap. From germline, CDR1 is MNHEY and CDR2 SMNVEV (reference sequence). The CDR3 extends over 14 amino acids. The CDR3 loop is CASSLLLSTDTQYF. In DNA form, the CDR3 reads TGTGCCAGCAGTTTGCTCCTAAGCACAGATACGCAGTATTTT.

The V call is TRBV18, the J call TRBJ1-3, with 10 nucleotides matching TRBD1. Unmatched junction bases numbered 6, after V lost 3 bases and J lost 1 base. The CDR3 consists of 17 residues. Germline assignment: CDR1 KGHSH and CDR2 LQKENI. The CDR3 region is CASSPLGTGASGNTIYF. In DNA form, the CDR3 reads TGTGCCAGCTCACCTCTTGGGACAGGGGCGTCTGGAAACACCATATATTTT. The variable domain in full, with the rest retrieved from reference TRBV18 and TRBJ1-3, is NAGVMQNPRHLVRRRGQEARLRCSPMKGHSHVYWYRQLPEEGLKFMVYLQKENIIDESGMPKERFSAEFPKEGPSILRIQQVVRGDSAAYFCASSPLGTGASGNTIYFGEGSWLTVV.

The chain is built from TRBV20-1 and TRBJ2-1; TRBD2 is a possible D gene (6 bases). The CDR3 consists of 14 residues. The germline V gene encodes CDR1 DFQATT and CDR2 SNEGSKA (reference sequence). Trimming took 3 bases from V and 5 from J, leaving 14 bases between them. The CDR3 sequence is CSASAGSRNNEQFF. The CDR3 DNA reads as TGCAGTGCTAGTGCGGGGTCCCGAAACAATGAGCAGTTCTTC.

J is TRBJ2-1 and V is TRBV5-1, with D hard to call. Germline V CDR1 and CDR2: SGHRS, YFSETQ. CDR3 length: 14 amino acids. V lost 0 bases, J lost 2 bases, and 6 bases lay in between. The CDR3 is CASSLVGAYNEQFF. CDR3 bases: TGCGCCAGCAGCTTGGTCGGAGCCTACAATGAGCAGTTCTTC. Using reference TRBV5-1 and TRBJ2-1 for the parts outside the CDR3, the full variable domain is KAGVTQTPRYLIKTRGQQVTLSCSPISGHRSVSWYQQTPGQGLQFLFEYFSETQRNKGNFPGRFSGRQFSNSRSEMNVSTLELGDSALYLCASSLVGAYNEQFFGPGTRLTVL.

J is TRBJ2-7 and V is TRBV19, with 13 bases matching TRBD2. The V gene end was trimmed by 4 bases and the J gene end by 3 bases; junction bases not matched to a gene: 0. The CDR3 totals 14 residues. Germline lookup yields CDR1 LNHDA and CDR2 SQIVND (reference sequence). The CDR3 spells CASSRTSGSYEQYF. In DNA form, the CDR3 reads TGTGCCAGTAGTAGGACTAGCGGGAGCTACGAGCAGTACTTC.

The chain is built from TRBV5-1 and TRBJ1-5, with unresolved D. Between the trimmed V and J ends, which lost 0 bases and 1 base, there was a span of 11 bases. CDR3 length: 16 amino acids. Germline V gene sequence: CDR1 SGHRS, CDR2 YFSETQ. The chain's CDR3 is CASSLVPVGSNQPQHF. CDR3 coding DNA: TGCGCCAGCAGCTTGGTCCCGGTGGGCAGCAATCAGCCCCAGCATTTT.

Only a few counts were recorded for this clone. This chain connects TRBV4-1 to TRBJ2-7; 9 bases map to TRBD1. After removal of 4 bases from V and 2 bases from J, the junction contained 3 bases not matched to a gene. Germline CDR1 is MGHRA and CDR2 is YSYEKL. The CDR3 contains 14 residues. CDR3 coding DNA: TGCGCCAGCAGCCCTGGACAGGGGACCTACGAGCAGTACTTC. Translating it yields CASSPGQGTYEQYF.

The count of this clone is one. The chain employs TRBV5-4 and TRBJ2-1; 7 bases line up with TRBD2. With V trimmed by 6 bases and J by 10 bases, 19 bases remained unmatched. The germline V gene has CDR1 SGHNT and CDR2 YYREEE (reference sequence). This CDR3 has 16 amino acids. CDR3 loop: CASTRDGGGLSDEQFF. The CDR3, as DNA: TGTGCCAGCACCCGCGACGGGGGAGGGCTTTCAGACGAGCAGTTCTTC.

This chain connects TRBV24-1 to TRBJ1-5; 8 positions match TRBD1. CDR1 and CDR2 (germline): KGHDR, SFDVKD. V lost 4 bases, J lost 4 bases, and 8 bases stayed unmatched. The CDR3 contains 16 residues. The CDR3 protein is CATSDSSTGGNQPQHF. In DNA, the CDR3 is TGTGCCACCAGTGACTCTTCCACAGGGGGGAATCAGCCCCAGCATTTT.

This chain links TRBV5-8 with TRBJ2-3; 12 nucleotides align to TRBD1. The CDR3 consists of 16 residues. The trim removed 2 bases at V and 2 bases at J, leaving 3 bases unmatched. The germline V gene has CDR1 SGHTS and CDR2 YDEGEE. This CDR3 is CASSLGTGGYTDTQYF. The CDR3 nucleotides are TGTGCCAGCAGCTTAGGGACAGGGGGCTACACAGATACGCAGTATTTT.